Listed here are 19 T cell receptor beta chains from one sample, sequenced in a study of blood T cell repertoires in COVID-19. The repertoire was sequenced with immunoSEQ multiplex PCR; TCRdb's copy has only in-frame clones and lacks some. Of some 120,000 clones in the sample, roughly 85% are singletons; the top ten hold 20% to 30%. Sequences were obtained from peripheral blood. These receptors all stem from a woman at least 80 years old with acute or convalescent COVID-19.

This clone was picked up one time. The V call is TRBV5-1, the J call TRBJ1-1, with D perhaps matching TRBD1 (5 bases). Germline loops: CDR1 SGHRS, CDR2 YFSETQ. With 2 bases removed from V and 3 bases from J, the gap between germline ends came to 8 bases. This CDR3 has 13 residues. CDR3 in amino acids: CASSFVRDTEAFF. The CDR3 bases are TGCGCCAGCAGCTTCGTCAGGGACACTGAAGCTTTCTTT. The entire variable domain, with the rest obtained from reference TRBV5-1 and TRBJ1-1, is as follows: KAGVTQTPRYLIKTRGQQVTLSCSPISGHRSVSWYQQTPGQGLQFLFEYFSETQRNKGNFPGRFSGRQFSNSRSEMNVSTLELGDSALYLCASSFVRDTEAFFGQGTRLTVV.

This clone was seen more than once but under ten times. This chain links TRBV9 with TRBJ2-5, with TRBD2 identical over 9 bases. The CDR3 sequence is 15 residues long. J lost 5 bases, V lost 0 bases, and 5 bases had no gene match. CDR1 is SGDLS and CDR2 is YYNGEE in the germline V gene. The CDR3 DNA reads as TGTGCCAGCAGCGTAGCTAGCGGGGTTGCCGAGACCCAGTACTTC. It codes for CASSVASGVAETQYF.

The V and J genes are TRBV4-3 and TRBJ2-7, with 9 bases fitting TRBD1. CDR3 size: 15 residues. Germline V gene data show CDR1 as LGHNA and CDR2 as YSLEER. V dropped 2 bases and J dropped 3; count of bases not matched to a gene: 5. CDR3 sequence: CASSQRTGGNYEQYF. Here the CDR3 DNA reads TGCGCCAGCAGCCAACGAACAGGGGGCAACTACGAGCAGTACTTC.

This clone was counted a few times. The rearrangement uses TRBV5-1 and TRBJ2-3, with 9 bases identical to TRBD2. The length of the CDR3 is 16 residues. CDR1 is SGHRS and CDR2 is YFSETQ in the germline V gene. V lost 2 bases, J lost 5 bases, and 9 bases stayed unmatched. The CDR3 nucleotides are TGCGCCAGCAGCTTATCAACCGCGGGAGGGCTAGATACGCAGTATTTT. Amino acids: CASSLSTAGGLDTQYF.

The count of this clone is one. In nucleotides, the CDR3 is TGCGCCAGCAGCCCCCACCCAAAGGGGGACACTGAAGCTTTCTTT. It translates to CASSPHPKGDTEAFF. V is TRBV5-1 and J is TRBJ1-1; D perhaps matches TRBD1 (6 bases). Germline V lookup: CDR1 SGHRS, CDR2 YFSETQ. The CDR3 contains 15 residues. The V gene lost 4 bases and the J gene lost 3 bases, with 16 bases spanning the gap.

The genes are TRBV10-1 and TRBJ1-5, with 11 bases lining up with TRBD1. Losses at the gene ends were 7 bases for V and 4 bases for J; bases not matched to a gene: 12. The CDR3 has 17 residues. Germline CDR1 and CDR2: WNHNN and SYGVQD (reference sequence). CDR3: CASTIPGQGAKNQPQHF. DNA for the CDR3: TGCGCCAGCACAATACCTGGACAGGGGGCTAAGAATCAGCCCCAGCATTTT.

The genes are TRBV7-8 and TRBJ2-2, with 7 nucleotides matching TRBD1. Trimming removed 3 bases from V and 7 bases from J; junction bases left unmatched: 11. This CDR3 is 16 amino acids long. Germline CDR1 SGHVS, CDR2 FQNEAQ. In nucleotides, the CDR3 is TGTGCCAGCAGCTTTATGGTTAGGGGGCTTGGCGGGGAGCTGTTTTTT. Translating gives CASSFMVRGLGGELFF.

This chain links TRBV7-8 with TRBJ1-4, with 8 bases fitting TRBD1. There are 15 residues in the CDR3. Looked up from germline, CDR1 is SGHVS and CDR2 is FQNEAQ. V trimming: 4 bases; J trimming: 2 bases; junction bases outside the gene matches: 3. This CDR3 is CASSSRGPTNEKLFF. The CDR3 DNA follows: TGTGCCAGCAGCTCCAGGGGGCCGACTAATGAAAAACTGTTTTTT.

This sequence joins TRBV19 and TRBJ2-3; D is perhaps TRBD2 (7 bases). Germline CDR1 and CDR2: LNHDA and SQIVND (reference sequence). The CDR3 spans 15 residues. Trimming removed 10 bases from V and 4 bases from J, with 21 bases in between. The CDR3 nucleotides read TGTGCCACCTCGGAGAGGGGGGGACGTGCAGATACGCAGTATTTT. This gives the protein CATSERGGRADTQYF.

This chain's CDR3 is CASSSRTASITYNEQFF. CDR3 sequence (DNA): TGTGCCAGCAGCTCCCGGACAGCCTCGATTACCTACAATGAGCAGTTCTTC. The genes are TRBV21-1 and TRBJ2-1; TRBD1 was called by the table and not checked on the DNA. TRBV21-1 is a documented pseudogene. The CDR3 has 17 amino acids.

This chain joins TRBV7-2 and TRBJ2-1, with D perhaps TRBD2 (6 bases). The CDR3 runs to 17 residues. V lost 0 bases and J 0 bases, leaving 12 bases between the germline ends. Germline loops: CDR1 SGHTA, CDR2 FQGNSA. Here the CDR3 DNA reads TGTGCCAGCAGCTTAGCGGAGGGGCTGGTCTCCTACAATGAGCAGTTCTTC. Translated, it gives CASSLAEGLVSYNEQFF.

J is TRBJ2-3 and V is TRBV27; 15 nucleotides match TRBD2. V lost 5 bases, J lost 7 bases, and 7 bases stayed unmatched. The germline V gene encodes CDR1 MNHEY and CDR2 SMNVEV (reference sequence). The CDR3 spans 16 residues. The CDR3 sequence is CASSPGLAGGMNTQYF. CDR3 DNA: TGTGCCAGCAGTCCGGGACTAGCGGGGGGTATGAATACGCAGTATTTT.

The rearrangement uses TRBV9 and TRBJ2-3; D ambiguous. The CDR3 contains 16 residues. CDR1 and CDR2 (germline): SGDLS, YYNGEE. The V end lost 0 bases, the J end lost 4 bases, and 15 bases lay between the germline ends. CDR3 nucleotides: TGTGCCAGCAGCGTAGGTCTAGATGAGATCTCAGATACGCAGTATTTT. This sequence encodes CASSVGLDEISDTQYF.

The chain carries TRBV18 and TRBJ1-2; a possible D gene is TRBD1 (6 bases). CDR3 size: 15 residues. Between the trimmed V and J ends, which lost 2 bases and 6 bases, there was a span of 16 bases. CDR1 is KGHSH and CDR2 is LQKENI in the germline V gene. This CDR3 reads CASSPGVNRVDGYTF. The CDR3 DNA reads as TGTGCCAGCTCACCAGGGGTAAACAGGGTGGATGGCTACACCTTC. The whole variable domain, filled in from reference TRBV18 and TRBJ1-2, reads NAGVMQNPRHLVRRRGQEARLRCSPMKGHSHVYWYRQLPEEGLKFMVYLQKENIIDESGMPKERFSAEFPKEGPSILRIQQVVRGDSAAYFCASSPGVNRVDGYTFGSGTRLTVV.

The chain carries TRBV5-1 and TRBJ2-2, with D maybe TRBD1 (5 bases). V lost 0 bases, J lost 1 base, and 7 bases lay in between. Germline V lookup: CDR1 SGHRS, CDR2 YFSETQ. The CDR3 runs 15 residues. CDR3 sequence reads: CASSLGTGNTGELFF. The CDR3 nucleotides are TGCGCCAGCAGCTTGGGCACAGGGAACACCGGGGAGCTGTTTTTT.

The V and J genes are TRBV5-6 and TRBJ2-5, with D perhaps TRBD2 (5 bases). Trimming stripped 5 bases from V and 4 bases from J, with 12 bases between. Germline CDR1 SGHDT, CDR2 YYEEEE. CDR3 length equals 13 residues. For the CDR3, the DNA is TGTGCCAGCAGGTCCGGGGTAGGAGAGACCCAGTACTTC. Amino acid sequence: CASRSGVGETQYF.

The chain is built from TRBV9 and TRBJ1-2; possible D gene TRBD1, 6 bases. V lost 6 bases, J lost 3 bases, and 15 bases lay in between. This CDR3 is built from 14 residues. Germline CDR1 SGDLS, CDR2 YYNGEE. This CDR3 reads CASNREGGDYGYTF. CDR3 bases: TGTGCCAGCAACCGAGAAGGGGGGGACTATGGCTACACCTTC.

The chain uses TRBV12-3 or TRBV12-4 and TRBJ1-6; 10 bases are a match to TRBD1. The CDR3 consists of 13 residues. The V segment lost 6 bases and the J segment 7 bases; nucleotides outside the gene matches: 0. The CDR3 DNA is TGTGCCAGCAGGGGACAGGGGAATTCACCCCTCCACTTT. Translation gives CASRGQGNSPLHF.

V usage is TRBV5-5 and J usage is TRBJ1-5; TRBD1 aligns across 7 bases. Germline values: CDR1 SGHKS, CDR2 YYEKEE (reference sequence). The CDR3 consists of 14 residues. The ends lost 4 bases at V and 1 base at J; junction bases unmatched: 2. The DNA of the CDR3 is TGTGCCAGCAGCCCGGGACAGAGCAATCAGCCCCAGCATTTT. Amino acid sequence: CASSPGQSNQPQHF.